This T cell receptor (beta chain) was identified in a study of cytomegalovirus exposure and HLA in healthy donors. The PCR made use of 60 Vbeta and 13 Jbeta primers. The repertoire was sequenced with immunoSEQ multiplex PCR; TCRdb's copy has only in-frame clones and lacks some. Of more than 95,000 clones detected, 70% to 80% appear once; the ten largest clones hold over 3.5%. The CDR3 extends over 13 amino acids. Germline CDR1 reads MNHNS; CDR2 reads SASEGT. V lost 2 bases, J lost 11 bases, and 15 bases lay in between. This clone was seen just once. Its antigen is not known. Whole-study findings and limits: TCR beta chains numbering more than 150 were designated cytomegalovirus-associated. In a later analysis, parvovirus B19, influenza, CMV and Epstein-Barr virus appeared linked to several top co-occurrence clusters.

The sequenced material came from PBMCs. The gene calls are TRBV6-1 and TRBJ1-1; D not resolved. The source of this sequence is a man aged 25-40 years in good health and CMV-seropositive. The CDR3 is CASSELEGPEAFF. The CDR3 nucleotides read TGTGCCAGCAGTGAACTCGAGGGCCCGGAGGCTTTCTTT.